This T cell receptor (beta chain) appears in the sequencing data of a study of graft-versus-host responses after intestinal transplantation. Study at large: Each transplant was multivisceral, liver-intestinal, or isolated intestinal. The study, taken as a whole, reports: Present in recipient marrow, GvH clones included some that appeared first in ileum or blood. Allografts from individuals with graft-donor T cell macrochimerism displayed high graft-versus-host to host-versus-graft clonal ratios.

The repertoire was sequenced with immunoSEQ multiplex PCR; TCRdb's copy has only in-frame clones and lacks some. The data hold over 100,000 clones, with 85% to 95% observed a single time. Germline V gene lookup returns CDR1 SGHTA and CDR2 FQGTGA. V trimming: 1 base; J trimming: 5 bases; junction bases outside the gene matches: 2. This CDR3 is built from 13 residues. For this clone: The antigen is unknown.

The V call is TRBV7-3, the J call TRBJ2-7, with 7 bases fitting TRBD1. Sequenced material: unstimulated CD4+ T cells sorted from spleen or lymph node cells, taken before intestinal transplant. This clonotype originated in a human donor who received an intestinal transplant. For the CDR3, the DNA is TGTGCCAGCAGCTTAAGACAGGGTAACGAGCAGTACTTC. The encoded protein is CASSLRQGNEQYF.